The clone carrying this T cell receptor beta chain has only a few counts. The antigen is not known. Samples each yielded at least 5 micrograms of total RNA. The sample comes from a study of blood T cells in healthy people across ages. Broader study findings: The CMV status of each donor remained undetermined, and this could have confounded shifts in expanded clonotypes.

This CDR3 contains 14 residues. The germline V gene encodes CDR1 MNHEY and CDR2 SVGAGI. The trim removed 2 bases at V and 7 bases at J, leaving 7 bases unmatched. Using a J-beta primer mix together with a sample-barcoded 5' primer, a second PCR was run for roughly 7 to 11 cycles. Each single sample gave us at least 2.5 million CDR3-containing paired-end reads. TCRdb passed the 5' RACE reads through MiXCR, listing each CDR3 protein once. The sample yields 1.5 million to 2 million distinct CDR3 sequences, about two fifths seen once. The TCR sequence derives from a human donor in good health. Sequences were obtained from blood. The J gene is TRBJ1-2, the V gene TRBV6-5; TRBD1 aligns across 7 bases. The CDR3 sequence: CASSYGQARGGYTF. In nucleotides, the CDR3 is TGTGCCAGCAGTTACGGACAGGCGCGCGGTGGCTACACCTTC.